This entry features one TCR beta chain sequence. Original processing notes: Amplification with reference gene primers provided the estimates of nucleated cell counts. Repertoires were generated with immunoSEQ multiplex PCR, while TCRdb's copy carries only in-frame clones and drops some. D and trimming were read from the DNA, whereas the V and J calls and clone size are those reported in that table. The sample contains 150,000 to 200,000 clones, 90% of which appear only once. CDR3 length: 13 residues. Germline assignment: CDR1 MDHEN and CDR2 SYDVKM. V was clipped by 6 bases and J by 6 bases; unmatched bases: 6. This entry is derived from a study of blood T cell repertoires in COVID-19. Study details: Samples taken during acute and convalescent COVID-19 were collected in the United States, Italy and Spain. The analysed material was cDNA or gDNA that came from T cells, B-cell-depleted T cells, or PBMCs.

The receptor comes from a man in his fifties with acute or convalescent COVID-19. This chain uses TRBV28 with TRBJ2-7; TRBD2 aligns across 9 bases. The sample comprised peripheral blood. The CDR3 coding sequence is TGTGCCAGCAGAGTCGCGGGGGGGATCGAGCAGTACTTC. Residues: CASRVAGGIEQYF.